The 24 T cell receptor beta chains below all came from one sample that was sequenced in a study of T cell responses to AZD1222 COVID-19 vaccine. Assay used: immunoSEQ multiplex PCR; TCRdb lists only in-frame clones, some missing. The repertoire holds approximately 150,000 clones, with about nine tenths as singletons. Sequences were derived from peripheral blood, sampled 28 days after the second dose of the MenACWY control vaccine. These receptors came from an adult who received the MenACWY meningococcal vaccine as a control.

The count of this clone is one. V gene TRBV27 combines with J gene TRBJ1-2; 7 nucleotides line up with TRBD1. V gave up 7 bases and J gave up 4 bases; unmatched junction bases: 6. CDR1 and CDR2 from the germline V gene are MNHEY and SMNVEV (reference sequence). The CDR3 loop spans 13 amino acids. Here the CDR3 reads CASTPDRAYGYTF. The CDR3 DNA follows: TGTGCCAGCACCCCTGACAGGGCCTATGGCTACACCTTC.

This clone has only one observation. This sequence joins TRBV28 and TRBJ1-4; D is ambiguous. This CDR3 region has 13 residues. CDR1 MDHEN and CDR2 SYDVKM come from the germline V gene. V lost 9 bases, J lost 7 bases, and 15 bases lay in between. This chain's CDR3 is CASRALLSEKLFF. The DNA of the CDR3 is TGTGCCAGTAGGGCCCTACTAAGTGAAAAACTGTTTTTT.

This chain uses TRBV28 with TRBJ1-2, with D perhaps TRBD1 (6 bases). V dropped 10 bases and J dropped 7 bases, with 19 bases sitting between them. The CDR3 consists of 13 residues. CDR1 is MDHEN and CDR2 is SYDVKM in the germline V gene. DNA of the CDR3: TGTGCCATCCGTTCAGGGGAGGGCACTGGCTACACCTTC. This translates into CAIRSGEGTGYTF.

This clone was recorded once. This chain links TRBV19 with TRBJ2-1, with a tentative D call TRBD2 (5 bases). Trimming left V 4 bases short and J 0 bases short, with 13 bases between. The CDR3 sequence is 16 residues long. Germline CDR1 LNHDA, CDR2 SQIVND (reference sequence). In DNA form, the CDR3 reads TGTGCCAGTAGTACCTCGGGGTACAGCTCCTACAATGAGCAGTTCTTC. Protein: CASSTSGYSSYNEQFF. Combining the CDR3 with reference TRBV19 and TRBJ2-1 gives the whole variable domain DGGITQSPKYLFRKEGQNVTLSCEQNLNHDAMYWYRQDPGQGLRLIYYSQIVNDFQKGDIAEGYSVSREKKESFPLTVTSAQKNPTAFYLCASSTSGYSSYNEQFFGPGTRLTVL.

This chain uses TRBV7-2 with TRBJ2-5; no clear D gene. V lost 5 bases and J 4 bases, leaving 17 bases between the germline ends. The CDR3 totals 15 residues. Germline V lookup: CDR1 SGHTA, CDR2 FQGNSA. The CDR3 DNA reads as TGTGCCAGCAGCACCTGGGGTGTGTCCGGAGAGACCCAGTACTTC. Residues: CASSTWGVSGETQYF.

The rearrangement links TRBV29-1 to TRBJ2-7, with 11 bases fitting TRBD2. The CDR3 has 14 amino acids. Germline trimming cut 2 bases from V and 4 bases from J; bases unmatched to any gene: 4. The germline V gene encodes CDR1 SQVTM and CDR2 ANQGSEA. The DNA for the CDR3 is TGCAGCGTTGAAACTAGCGGGAGACCTTACGAGCAGTACTTC. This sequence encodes CSVETSGRPYEQYF.

The CDR3 here is CASSLDNQPQHF. As DNA, the CDR3 is TGTGCCAGCAGTTTAGATAATCAGCCCCAGCATTTT. The chain couples TRBV28 to TRBJ1-5, with D unclear. V lost 2 bases to trimming and J lost 4 bases, with 3 bases between them. CDR1 and CDR2 (germline): MDHEN, SYDVKM. This CDR3 spans 12 amino acids.

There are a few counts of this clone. CDR3 coding DNA: TGTGCCAGCAGTCTATCACTGACCGGTGGCTACACCTTC. This gives the protein CASSLSLTGGYTF. The chain combines TRBV6-1 with TRBJ1-2; D is uncertain. The V and J ends lost 5 bases and 7 bases respectively, with 14 bases between them. This CDR3 region has 13 residues. The germline V gene has CDR1 MNHNS and CDR2 SASEGT.

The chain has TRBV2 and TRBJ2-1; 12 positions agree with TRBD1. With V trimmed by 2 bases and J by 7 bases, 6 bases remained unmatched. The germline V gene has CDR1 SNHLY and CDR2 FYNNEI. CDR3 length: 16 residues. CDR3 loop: CASSETGTGGKNEQFF. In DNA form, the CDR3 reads TGTGCCAGCAGTGAAACCGGGACAGGGGGCAAGAATGAGCAGTTCTTC.

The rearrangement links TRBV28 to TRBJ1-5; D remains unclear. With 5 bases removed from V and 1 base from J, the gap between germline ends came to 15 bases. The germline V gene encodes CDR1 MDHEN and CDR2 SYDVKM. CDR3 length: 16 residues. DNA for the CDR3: TGTGCCAGCAGTACCTCTCTTCGACAAAGCAATCAGCCCCAGCATTTT. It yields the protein CASSTSLRQSNQPQHF.

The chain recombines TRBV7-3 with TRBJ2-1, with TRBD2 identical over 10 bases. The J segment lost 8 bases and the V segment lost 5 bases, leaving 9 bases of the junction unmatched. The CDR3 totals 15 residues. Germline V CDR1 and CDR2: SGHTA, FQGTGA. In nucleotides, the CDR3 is TGTGCCAGCAGCCCATCACTAGCGGGACCGTATGAGCAGTTCTTC. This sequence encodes CASSPSLAGPYEQFF.

In DNA form, the CDR3 reads TGCAGTGCCAGTGGGGAAAAAGGACAGGGCACCGGGGAGCTGTTTTTT. Translated: CSASGEKGQGTGELFF. The gene calls are TRBV20-1 and TRBJ2-2; 8 bases agree with TRBD1. The trim removed 6 bases at V and 4 bases at J, leaving 13 bases unmatched. Looked up from germline, CDR1 is DFQATT and CDR2 is SNEGSKA (reference sequence). The CDR3 sequence is 16 residues long.

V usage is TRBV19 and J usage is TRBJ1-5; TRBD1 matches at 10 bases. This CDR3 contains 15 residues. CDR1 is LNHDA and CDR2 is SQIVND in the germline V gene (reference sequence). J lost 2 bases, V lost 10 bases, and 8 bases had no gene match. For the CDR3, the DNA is TGTGCCACCCGTAGGGACAGGGGACGCAATCAGCCCCAGCATTTT. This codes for CATRRDRGRNQPQHF.

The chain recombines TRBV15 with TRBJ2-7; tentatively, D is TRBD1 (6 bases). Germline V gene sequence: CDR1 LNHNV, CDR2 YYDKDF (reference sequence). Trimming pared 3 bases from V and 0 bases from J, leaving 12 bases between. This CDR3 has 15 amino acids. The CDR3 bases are TGTGCCACCAGCAGCTCTAGGACAGTCTCCTACGAGCAGTACTTC. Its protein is CATSSSRTVSYEQYF.

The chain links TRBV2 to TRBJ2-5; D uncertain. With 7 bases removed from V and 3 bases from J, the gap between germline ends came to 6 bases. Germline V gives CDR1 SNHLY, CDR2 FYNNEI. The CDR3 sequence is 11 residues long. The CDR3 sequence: CASIEEETQYF. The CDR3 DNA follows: TGTGCCAGCATTGAGGAAGAGACCCAGTACTTC.

The CDR3 reads CSVGSHRATEAFF. The CDR3 DNA reads TGCAGCGTCGGGTCCCACAGGGCGACTGAAGCTTTCTTT. The chain couples TRBV29-1 to TRBJ1-1; D is perhaps TRBD1 (6 bases). The CDR3 runs to 13 residues. V was cut by 6 bases and J by 5 bases, with 16 bases left in between. CDR1 and CDR2 (germline): SQVTM, ANQGSEA.

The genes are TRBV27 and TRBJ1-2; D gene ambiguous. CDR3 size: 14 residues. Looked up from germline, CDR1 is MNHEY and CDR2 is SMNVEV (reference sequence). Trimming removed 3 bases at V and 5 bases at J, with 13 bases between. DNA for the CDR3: TGTGCCAGCAGTTTCGGGGTAGGATGGTATGGCTACACCTTC. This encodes CASSFGVGWYGYTF.

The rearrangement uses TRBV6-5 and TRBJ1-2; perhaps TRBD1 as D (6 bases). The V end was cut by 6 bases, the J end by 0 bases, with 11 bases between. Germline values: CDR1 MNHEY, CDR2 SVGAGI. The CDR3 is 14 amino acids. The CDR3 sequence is CASSHRAPNYGYTF. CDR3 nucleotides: TGTGCCAGCAGCCACAGGGCCCCTAACTATGGCTACACCTTC.

The CDR3 nucleotides are TGTGCCAGCAGTGTGACAGGACTTGGTGAGCAGTTCTTC. Its translation: CASSVTGLGEQFF. The gene calls are TRBV6-4 and TRBJ2-1, with D possibly TRBD1 on 6 matching bases. The CDR3 extends over 13 amino acids. V lost 4 bases and J lost 9, with 13 bases in between. Germline loops: CDR1 MRHNA, CDR2 SNTAGT.

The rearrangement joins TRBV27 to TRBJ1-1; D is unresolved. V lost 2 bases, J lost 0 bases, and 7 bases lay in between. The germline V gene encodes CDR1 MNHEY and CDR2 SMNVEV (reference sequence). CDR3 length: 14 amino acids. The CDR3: CASSLMGMNTEAFF. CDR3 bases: TGTGCCAGCAGTTTAATGGGAATGAACACTGAAGCTTTCTTT.

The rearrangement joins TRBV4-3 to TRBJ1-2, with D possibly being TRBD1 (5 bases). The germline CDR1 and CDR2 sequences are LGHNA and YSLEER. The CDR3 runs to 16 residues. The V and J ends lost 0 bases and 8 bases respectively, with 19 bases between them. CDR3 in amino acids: CASSQDDTFGALGYTF. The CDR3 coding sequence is TGCGCCAGCAGCCAAGATGATACCTTTGGGGCCCTAGGCTACACCTTC.

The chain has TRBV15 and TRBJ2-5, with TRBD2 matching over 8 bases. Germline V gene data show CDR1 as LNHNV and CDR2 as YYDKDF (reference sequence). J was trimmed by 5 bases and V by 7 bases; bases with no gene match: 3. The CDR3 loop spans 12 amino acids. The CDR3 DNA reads TGTGCCACCACAGCGGGAGCTGAGACCCAGTACTTC. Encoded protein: CATTAGAETQYF.

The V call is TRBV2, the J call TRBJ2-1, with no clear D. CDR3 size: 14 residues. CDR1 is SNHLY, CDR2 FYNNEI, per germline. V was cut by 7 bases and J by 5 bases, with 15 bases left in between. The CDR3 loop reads CASNSAAIDNEQFF. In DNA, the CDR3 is TGTGCCAGCAATTCGGCAGCCATAGACAATGAGCAGTTCTTC.

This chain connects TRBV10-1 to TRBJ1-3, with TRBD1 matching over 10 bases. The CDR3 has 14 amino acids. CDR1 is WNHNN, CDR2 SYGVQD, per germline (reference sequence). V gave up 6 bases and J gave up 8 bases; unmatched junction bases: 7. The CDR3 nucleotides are TGCGCCAGCAGGGCCGGGACAGGGGAACACACCATATATTTT. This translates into CASRAGTGEHTIYF.